This T cell receptor beta chain came from a study of beta chain features in type 1 diabetes (dated by TCRdb to 2016 to 2019). With regard to the full study: No differences in mean age, gender distribution, total cell number or subset yield were found between patients and healthy donors. A total of roughly 100 million sorted cells were examined across all samples, and the number of cells per subset was strongly correlated with RNA yield. The study compared TCRB repertoires of sorted circulating CD4+ T cell subsets between recently diagnosed type 1 diabetes patients and matched healthy donors. Naive and central memory subsets were obtained from all 30 or so donors, but regulatory and stem cell-like memory subsets were isolated from only 8 patients and 8 healthy donors. Here is what the overall study found, with its caveats: A moderate but significant shortening of TCRB CDR3 length was observed in type 1 diabetes patients in all four CD4+ subsets. Naive, central memory and regulatory TCRB repertoires appeared to be more alike among patients than among healthy donors. At VDJ recombination sites, patients with type 1 diabetes made fewer insertions and deleted more nucleotides, a pattern implying thymic rearrangement abnormalities. Shorter templates might be favored by PCR, yet because patient and control samples were amplified and corrected together, any such skew would affect both groups equally. Sequencing cDNA rather than genomic DNA could over-represent highly expressing activated cells, although activation and CD3 levels did not differ between groups. Because small numbers of individuals were included in the HLA sub-analyses, any influence of HLA type on TCRB rearrangement was left unresolved.

The CDR3 contains 13 residues, cysteine and phenylalanine counted. Only CDR3 DNA remains: 39 bases, in frame from the first base. Taken from the germline V gene, the CDR1 and CDR2 loops are MNHNS and SASEGT. V lost 8 bases and J lost 0 bases; the stretch between them is 9 bases long. For this clone: Its antigen is currently not known. Per-base quality was not reported, and no clone a single base away is much larger than it.

Each donor gave one peripheral blood draw, averaging approximately 0.11 L, which was collected into heparinised tubes. Naive, central memory, regulatory and stem cell-like memory CD4+ T cells were sorted on a BD FACSAria II using a panel including CD45RO, CCR7, CD25, CD127, CD95 and CD27. Every sorted population had a purity above 95%. PBMCs were isolated right away by Lymphoprep density gradient centrifugation and were stained directly, without culture. So that batch effects would be minimized, each experiment stained and sorted samples in pairs, pairing one healthy donor with one patient. The entire isolated RNA was reverse transcribed using the High Capacity cDNA Reverse Transcription Kit, and thus expressed TCRB transcripts were sequenced. Naive, central memory and regulatory T cell samples underwent deep immunoSEQ sequencing, averaging about 3.3 million total reads per sample. After sorted cells were lysed in RLT buffer, RNA was extracted with DNase-treated RNeasy Micro or Mini kits, with the choice depending on cell number. To prevent cross-contamination, each cell subset was processed individually, whereas patient and healthy donor samples were processed jointly. Using the immunoSEQ multiplex PCR, TCRB sequences were amplified from cDNA into 87-bp fragments spanning the CDR3 region. Amplicons were sequenced on the Illumina HiSeq platform. The authors' analysis ran thus. PCR bias was computationally corrected using synthetic template baselines, reads within Hamming distance 2 were collapsed, and singletons that could not be merged were discarded. Reads were aligned against IMGT to assign V, D and J genes, CDR3 length and insertions or deletions at six rearrangement sites. Clonotype counts were normalized to sorted cell number within each subset before computing true diversity and Gini coefficients with the tcR R package. Repertoire sharing was quantified using the overlap coefficient calculated on TCRB nucleotide sequences. Out-of-frame TCRB sequences from naive cells were analyzed to stand in for the pre-selection repertoire. Imported from immuneACCESS, the table was reduced by TCRdb to in-frame sequences with V and J called. These copies leave out some clones; in studies compared against another copy, an unresolved V gene accounts for under half, and the cause of the remainder is not known. V and J calls and clone size follow that table, whereas D and trimming were derived from the DNA. This sample comprises hundreds of thousands of clones, around 16% of them detected only once. The ten largest clones capture 0.07% to 0.095% of the sample.

This TCR derives from a man younger than 35 in good health. The sample comprised naive CD4+ T cells from blood. The sample's cell subset or site label is to be understood as: true naive CD4+ T cells. The sequence links TRBV6-1 to TRBJ2-3; possibly the D gene is TRBD2, per 5 matching bases. The sequenced DNA is TGTGCCAGCCTTGGACTTAGCACAGATACGCAGTATTTT. Translated, this gives CASLGLSTDTQYF.